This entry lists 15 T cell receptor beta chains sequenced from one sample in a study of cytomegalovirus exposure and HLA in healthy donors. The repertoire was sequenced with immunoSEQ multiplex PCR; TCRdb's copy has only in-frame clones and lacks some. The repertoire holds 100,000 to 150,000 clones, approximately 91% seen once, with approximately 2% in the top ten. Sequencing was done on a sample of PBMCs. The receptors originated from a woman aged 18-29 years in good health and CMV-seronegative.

This CDR3 is CASGTGSEQYF. DNA of the CDR3: TGTGCCAGTGGGACAGGGTCCGAGCAGTACTTC. This chain joins TRBV19 and TRBJ2-7, with TRBD1 identical over 9 bases. The CDR3 has 11 residues. V shed 8 bases and J 6 bases; nucleotides not matched to a gene: 2. Per the germline V gene, CDR1 is LNHDA and CDR2 is SQIVND (reference sequence).

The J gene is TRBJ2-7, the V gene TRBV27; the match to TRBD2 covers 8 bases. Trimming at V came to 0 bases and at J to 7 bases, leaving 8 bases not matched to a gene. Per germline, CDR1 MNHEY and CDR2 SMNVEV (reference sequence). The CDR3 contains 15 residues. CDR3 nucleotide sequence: TGTGCCAGCAGTTTATCGGCTAGCGGGCTCTGGGAGCAGTACTTC. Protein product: CASSLSASGLWEQYF.

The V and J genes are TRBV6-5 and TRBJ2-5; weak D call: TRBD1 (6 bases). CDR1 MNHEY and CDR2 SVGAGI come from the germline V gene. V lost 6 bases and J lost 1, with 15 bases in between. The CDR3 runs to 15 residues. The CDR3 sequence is CASRRTRGIQETQYF. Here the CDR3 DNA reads TGTGCCAGCAGGCGCACCAGGGGTATCCAAGAGACCCAGTACTTC.

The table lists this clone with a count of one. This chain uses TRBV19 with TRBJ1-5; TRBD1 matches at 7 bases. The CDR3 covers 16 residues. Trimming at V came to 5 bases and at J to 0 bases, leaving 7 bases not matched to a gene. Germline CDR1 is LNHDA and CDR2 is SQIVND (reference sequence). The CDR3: CASSPGGVYSNQPQHF. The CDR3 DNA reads TGTGCCAGTAGTCCAGGGGGAGTCTATAGCAATCAGCCCCAGCATTTT.

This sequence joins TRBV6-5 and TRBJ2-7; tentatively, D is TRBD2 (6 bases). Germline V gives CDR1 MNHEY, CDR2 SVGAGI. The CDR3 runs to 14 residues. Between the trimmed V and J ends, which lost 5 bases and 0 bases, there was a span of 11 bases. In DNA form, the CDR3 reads TGTGCCAGCAGTGAAGGCGGGGTCTCCTACGAGCAGTACTTC. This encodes CASSEGGVSYEQYF.

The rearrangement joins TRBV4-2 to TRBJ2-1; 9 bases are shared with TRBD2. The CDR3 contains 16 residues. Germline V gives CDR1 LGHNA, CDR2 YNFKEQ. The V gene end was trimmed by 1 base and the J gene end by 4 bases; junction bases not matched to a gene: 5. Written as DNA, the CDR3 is TGTGCCAGCAGCCAAGGGGCTAGCGGGGATTACAATGAGCAGTTCTTC. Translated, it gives CASSQGASGDYNEQFF.

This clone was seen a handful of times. As DNA, the CDR3 is TGTGCCAGCAGCTTTGGACTTCTGAGCGACGAGCAGTACTTC. Amino acids: CASSFGLLSDEQYF. The chain carries TRBV5-6 and TRBJ2-7, with a possible D match to TRBD2 (5 bases). The CDR3 totals 14 residues. V shed 2 bases and J shed 5 bases, with 14 bases lying between them. Germline V gene sequence: CDR1 SGHDT, CDR2 YYEEEE.

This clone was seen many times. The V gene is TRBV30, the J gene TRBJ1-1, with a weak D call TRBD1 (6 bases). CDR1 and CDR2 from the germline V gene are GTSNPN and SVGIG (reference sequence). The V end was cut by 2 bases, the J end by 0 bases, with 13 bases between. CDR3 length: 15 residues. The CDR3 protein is CAWSSKTGLNTEAFF. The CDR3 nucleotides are TGTGCCTGGAGTTCAAAGACAGGTTTGAACACTGAAGCTTTCTTT.

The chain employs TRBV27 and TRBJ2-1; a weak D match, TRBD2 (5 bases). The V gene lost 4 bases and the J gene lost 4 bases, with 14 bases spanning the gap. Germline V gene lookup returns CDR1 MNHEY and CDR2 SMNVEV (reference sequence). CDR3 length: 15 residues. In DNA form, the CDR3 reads TGTGCCAGCAGTTACGGACCCGCGGGTTACAATGAGCAGTTCTTC. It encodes CASSYGPAGYNEQFF.

The CDR3, as DNA: TGTGCCAGTAGTATCCGGGACAGCTCCTACGAGCAGTACTTC. Its protein is CASSIRDSSYEQYF. The rearrangement links TRBV19 to TRBJ2-7; TRBD1 matches 7 bases. Germline loops: CDR1 LNHDA, CDR2 SQIVND (reference sequence). V trimming: 3 bases; J trimming: 0 bases; junction bases outside the gene matches: 2. The CDR3 has 14 residues.

The CDR3 DNA sequence: TGTGCCAGCAGTTATTATAGGGGGAGGGAAGAGCAGTACTTC. Translating gives CASSYYRGREEQYF. The chain carries TRBV6-5 and TRBJ2-7, with D maybe TRBD2 (7 bases). This CDR3 has 14 residues. V lost 3 bases to trimming and J lost 7 bases, with 16 bases between them. The germline V gene has CDR1 MNHEY and CDR2 SVGAGI.

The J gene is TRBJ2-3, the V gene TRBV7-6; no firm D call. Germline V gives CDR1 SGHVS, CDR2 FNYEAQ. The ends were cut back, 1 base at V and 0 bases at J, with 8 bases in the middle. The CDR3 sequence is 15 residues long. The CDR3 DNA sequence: TGTGCCAGCAGCTTAGAGGCCGGGAGCACAGATACGCAGTATTTT. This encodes CASSLEAGSTDTQYF.

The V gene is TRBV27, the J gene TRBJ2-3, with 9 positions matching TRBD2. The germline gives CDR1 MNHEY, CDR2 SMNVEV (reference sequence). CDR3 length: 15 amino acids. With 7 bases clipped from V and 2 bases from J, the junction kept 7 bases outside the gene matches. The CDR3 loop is CASTPSSGTTDTQYF. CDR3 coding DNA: TGTGCCAGCACACCATCTAGCGGGACCACAGATACGCAGTATTTT.

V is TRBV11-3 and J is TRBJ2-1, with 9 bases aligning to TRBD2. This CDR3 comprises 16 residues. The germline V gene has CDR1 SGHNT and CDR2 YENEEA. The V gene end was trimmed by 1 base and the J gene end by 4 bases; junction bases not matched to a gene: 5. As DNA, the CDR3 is TGTGCCAGCAGCTTAGGTTTACTAGCGGGTTACAATGAGCAGTTCTTC. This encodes CASSLGLLAGYNEQFF.

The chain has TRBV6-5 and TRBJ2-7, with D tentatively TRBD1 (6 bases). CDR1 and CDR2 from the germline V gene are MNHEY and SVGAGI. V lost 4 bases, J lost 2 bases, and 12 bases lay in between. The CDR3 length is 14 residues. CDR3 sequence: CASSSTTGPYEQYF. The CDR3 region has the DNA TGTGCCAGCAGTTCGACGACAGGTCCCTACGAGCAGTACTTC.